This T cell receptor beta chain was recorded in a study of cytomegalovirus exposure and HLA in healthy donors. CDR1 is SEHNR and CDR2 is FQNEAQ in the germline V gene (reference sequence). The CDR3 extends over 12 amino acids. About this clone: The junction shows a germline mismatch at one end, possibly a read error.

Amplification used 60 Vbeta primers and 13 Jbeta primers. Profiling relied on immunoSEQ multiplex PCR, and the TCRdb table lists in-frame clones only, not all of them. The table lists around 94,000 clones, roughly three fifths of them singletons, with more than 4.5% in the top ten. The chain combines TRBV7-9 with TRBJ1-1, with TRBD1 matching 7 bases. This TCR was recovered from a human donor in good health. The specimen sequenced was PBMCs. This chain's CDR3 is CSSRGDSLKAFF. CDR3 DNA: TGTTCCAGCAGGGGGGACAGCCTCAAAGCTTTCTTT.